A selection of T cell receptor beta chains follows, all from one sample in a study of cytomegalovirus exposure and HLA in healthy donors. Using immunoSEQ multiplex PCR, the repertoire was profiled, and TCRdb retains in-frame clones only, with some absent. The sample has 85,000 to 100,000 clones, about nine tenths seen once. Sequencing input: PBMCs. These TCRs come from a young man in good health and CMV-seropositive. Both conserved end residues are part of each CDR3. Each record gives: D gene, J gene, V gene, clone size, CDR3 protein, CDR3 DNA. D genes are given only for firm matches. A row's size may be missing; if present it is once, few, many or a size class.

>.|TRBJ2-7|TRBV5-5|.
CASSSFAPGQSSYEQYF
TGTGCCAGCAGCTCCTTTGCCCCGGGACAAAGCTCCTACGAGCAGTACTTC
>TRBD1|TRBJ2-7|TRBV28|.
CASSYNVPGQGADEQYF
TGTGCCAGCAGTTATAATGTCCCGGGACAGGGGGCCGACGAGCAGTACTTC
>.|TRBJ2-5|TRBV29-1|once
CSVMTGIQETQYF
TGCAGCGTGATGACAGGAATTCAAGAGACCCAGTACTTC
>.|TRBJ2-5|TRBV2|.
CVSNRGSLETQYF
TGTGTATCGAATCGGGGGTCATTGGAGACCCAGTACTTC
>TRBD1|TRBJ1-2|TRBV18|.
CASSPGQDYGYTF
TGTGCCAGCTCACCCGGACAGGACTATGGCTACACCTTC
>TRBD1|TRBJ2-7|TRBV4-1|.
CASSPNWGQGYEQYF
TGCGCCAGCAGCCCCAACTGGGGACAGGGGTACGAGCAGTACTTC
>.|TRBJ2-5|TRBV5-5|.
CASSLGGLPSGTQYF
TGTGCCAGCAGCTTGGGGGGGCTCCCAAGCGGGACCCAGTACTTC
>TRBD2|TRBJ2-5|TRBV9|.
CASSPQGSGGETQYF
TGTGCCAGCAGCCCCCAAGGGAGCGGGGGTGAGACCCAGTACTTC
>.|TRBJ1-4|TRBV11-2|.
CASSLRDWEFNEKLFF
TGTGCCAGCAGTCTCAGGGACTGGGAATTTAATGAAAAACTGTTTTTT
>TRBD2|TRBJ2-2|TRBV11-1|.
CASSWERGVTGELFF
TGTGCCAGCAGCTGGGAGCGGGGAGTGACCGGGGAGCTGTTTTTT
>.|TRBJ2-5|TRBV6-1|.
CAAGQIHQETQYF
TGTGCCGCCGGACAGATCCACCAAGAGACCCAGTACTTC
>TRBD2|TRBJ2-2|TRBV14|.
CASSQDKLAGLRGSGELFF
TGTGCCAGCAGCCAAGATAAACTAGCGGGACTCCGAGGGTCCGGGGAGCTGTTTTTT
>TRBD2|TRBJ2-7|TRBV27|.
CASSLSGGTREQYF
TGTGCCAGCAGTTTATCGGGGGGGACGAGGGAGCAGTACTTC
>.|TRBJ1-2|TRBV9|few
CASAPREGGGYTF
TGTGCCAGCGCCCCCCGGGAAGGGGGTGGCTACACCTTC
>.|TRBJ1-1|TRBV18|.
CASSPNIRGAEAFF
TGTGCCAGCTCACCAAACATACGGGGGGCAGAAGCTTTCTTT
>TRBD1|TRBJ2-1|TRBV7-9|.
CASSPRQGVAGHEQFF
TGTGCCAGCAGCCCCCGACAGGGAGTGGCCGGTCATGAGCAGTTCTTC
>.|TRBJ2-7|TRBV23-1|.
CASSQSNDRTPLSYEQYF
TGCGCCAGCAGTCAATCTAACGACAGGACACCCCTCTCATACGAGCAGTACTTC
>TRBD2|TRBJ2-1|TRBV5-1|once
CASRSRGGRTSHSSYNEQFF
TGCGCCAGCCGCTCTCGAGGCGGGAGGACGTCTCATAGCTCCTACAATGAGCAGTTCTTC
>.|TRBJ2-7|TRBV6-5|.
CASSYFPGSSYEQYF
TGTGCCAGCAGTTACTTTCCGGGGAGCTCCTACGAGCAGTACTTC
>TRBD1|TRBJ2-7|TRBV5-1|.
CASSPPKGTGGHEQYF
TGCGCCAGCAGCCCACCTAAGGGGACAGGGGGCCACGAGCAGTACTTC
>.|TRBJ1-5|TRBV19|medium-sized
CATGQPQHF
TGTGCCACCGGTCAGCCCCAGCATTTT
>.|TRBJ1-5|TRBV6-1|few
CASSEDGKGYGQPQHF
TGTGCCAGCAGTGAAGACGGAAAGGGGTATGGTCAGCCCCAGCATTTT
>TRBD1|TRBJ2-4|TRBV25-1|.
CAVSGTGKNIQYF
TGTGCCGTCAGCGGGACAGGGAAAAACATTCAGTACTTC
>TRBD2|TRBJ2-1|TRBV19|.
CASSISSGRADEQFF
TGTGCCAGTAGTATATCTAGCGGGAGGGCCGATGAGCAGTTCTTC
>.|TRBJ1-2|TRBV19|.
CASSKGNPDGYTF
TGTGCCAGTAGCAAGGGGAACCCGGATGGCTACACCTTC
>TRBD1|TRBJ1-4|TRBV5-1|.
CASSLAGTGPGEKLFF
TGCGCCAGCAGCTTGGCCGGGACAGGCCCCGGTGAAAAACTGTTTTTT
>.|TRBJ2-6|TRBV5-1|few
CASSGPGGSGANVLTF
TGCGCCAGCAGTGGGCCCGGAGGTTCTGGGGCCAACGTCCTGACTTTC
>TRBD1|TRBJ1-1|TRBV5-1|.
CASSLEGGRYTEAFF
TGCGCCAGCAGCTTGGAAGGGGGCCGGTATACTGAAGCTTTCTTT